This T cell receptor (beta chain) was sequenced during a study of shared clonotypes between healthy human individuals. Study-wide background: Used for every donor were three CD4 naive, three CD4 memory, two CD8 naive and one CD8 memory plate.

Profiling relied on immunoSEQ multiplex PCR, and the TCRdb table lists in-frame clones only, not all of them. The sample records a few hundred thousand clones, roughly 95% being singletons. The length of the CDR3 is 13 residues. The J segment lost 5 bases and the V segment lost 3 bases, leaving 1 base of the junction unmatched. Looked up from germline, CDR1 is SGDLS and CDR2 is YYNGEE. CD8 cells classed as naive were CD45RO-negative and positively selected for CCR7, excluding terminally differentiated effector memory CD45RA+ cells. This TCR came from a woman under 40 in good health. Sequenced input: naive CD8+ T cells sorted from blood. This sequence joins TRBV9 and TRBJ2-7; 11 positions agree with TRBD1. DNA of the CDR3: TGTGCCAGCAGCGGGACAGGGGGCCACGAGCAGTACTTC. It yields the protein CASSGTGGHEQYF. The complete variable domain, with remaining parts taken from reference TRBV9 and TRBJ2-7, reads DSGVTQTPKHLITATGQRVTLRCSPRSGDLSVYWYQQSLDQGLQFLIQYYNGEERAKGNILERFSAQQFPDLHSELNLSSLELGDSALYFCASSGTGGHEQYFGPGTRLTVT.